This T cell receptor beta chain was identified in a study of beta chain features in type 1 diabetes. General study results and limits: All four CD4+ subsets from Type 1 diabetes patients carried moderately but significantly shorter TCRB CDR3s. Any role of HLA type in TCRB rearrangement remained unresolved here.

The investigators reverse transcribed all of the isolated RNA, so they sequenced expressed TCRB transcripts. TCRdb keeps only in-frame clones here, not all; method: immunoSEQ multiplex PCR. The sample lists around 310,000 clones, 13% occurring once. For this clone: Its matching antigen is unknown.

Donors underwent one heparinised blood draw, 100 to 150 mL on average. Via the markers CD45RO/CCR7/CD25/CD127/CD95/CD27, stem cell-like memory, regulatory, central memory and naive CD4+ cells were sorted. The CDR3 sequence is 13 residues long. Germline V gene sequence: CDR1 LNHNV, CDR2 YYDKDF (reference sequence). Trimming left V 2 bases short and J 10 bases short, with 12 bases between. This sequence originates from a young woman with type 1 diabetes. The sequenced sample consisted of naive CD4+ T cells from blood. V usage is TRBV15 and J usage is TRBJ2-1, with a possible D match to TRBD2 (5 bases). The CDR3 bases are TGTGCCACCAGCAGATTCGGGGAACGGGAGCAGTTCTTC. This sequence encodes CATSRFGEREQFF.